The 3 T cell receptor beta chains given below trace back to one sample, sequenced in a study of blood T cell repertoires in COVID-19. Repertoires were generated with immunoSEQ multiplex PCR, while TCRdb's copy carries only in-frame clones and drops some. The table has fewer than 300,000 clones, about nine tenths seen once. The material sequenced was PBMCs or T cells enriched from blood (not recorded which). The origin of the receptors is a woman aged 25 to 45 who had recovered from COVID-19.

The chain joins TRBV19 to TRBJ2-3, with D possibly TRBD1 on 6 matching bases. CDR3 length: 14 amino acids. With 7 bases removed from V and 2 bases from J, the gap between germline ends came to 13 bases. CDR1 is LNHDA and CDR2 is SQIVND in the germline V gene (reference sequence). The CDR3 DNA is TGTGCCAGTATTTCCGGACAGCTCACAGATACGCAGTATTTT. Its translation: CASISGQLTDTQYF. The variable domain in full, completed from reference TRBV19 and TRBJ2-3, reads DGGITQSPKYLFRKEGQNVTLSCEQNLNHDAMYWYRQDPGQGLRLIYYSQIVNDFQKGDIAEGYSVSREKKESFPLTVTSAQKNPTAFYLCASISGQLTDTQYFGPGTRLTVL.

The V call is TRBV18, the J call TRBJ1-4; D unclear. The V gene's germline CDR1 is KGHSH and CDR2 LQKENI. The CDR3 loop spans 15 amino acids. The V and J ends lost 8 bases and 7 bases respectively, with 20 bases between them. The DNA of the CDR3 is TGTGCCAGCATGGGTCCTGAGGCGCGCGGTGAAAAACTGTTTTTT. Its protein is CASMGPEARGEKLFF. The variable domain in full, completed from reference TRBV18 and TRBJ1-4, reads NAGVMQNPRHLVRRRGQEARLRCSPMKGHSHVYWYRQLPEEGLKFMVYLQKENIIDESGMPKERFSAEFPKEGPSILRIQQVVRGDSAAYFCASMGPEARGEKLFFGSGTQLSVL.

This clone was observed once. V is TRBV3-1 (or the pseudogene TRBV3-2) and J is TRBJ2-1, with 9 nucleotides matching TRBD2. Germline V CDR1 and CDR2: LGHDT, YNNKEL (reference sequence). The V segment lost 4 bases and the J segment 2 bases; nucleotides outside the gene matches: 9. CDR3 length equals 17 residues. CDR3 in DNA: TGTGCCAGCAGCCGGGCTAGCGGGAAGATGGCCTACAATGAGCAGTTCTTC. The encoded protein is CASSRASGKMAYNEQFF.